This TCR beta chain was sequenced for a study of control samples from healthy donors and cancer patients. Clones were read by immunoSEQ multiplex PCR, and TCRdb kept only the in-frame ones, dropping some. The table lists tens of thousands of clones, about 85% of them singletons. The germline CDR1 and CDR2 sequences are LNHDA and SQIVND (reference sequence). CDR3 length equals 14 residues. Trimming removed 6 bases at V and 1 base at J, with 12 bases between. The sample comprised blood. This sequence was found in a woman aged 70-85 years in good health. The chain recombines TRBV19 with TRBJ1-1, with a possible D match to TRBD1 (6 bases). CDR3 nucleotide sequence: TGTGCCAGTAGGGTTTTGGGGGCGAACACTGAAGCTTTCTTT. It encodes CASRVLGANTEAFF. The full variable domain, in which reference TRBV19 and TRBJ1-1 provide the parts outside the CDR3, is DGGITQSPKYLFRKEGQNVTLSCEQNLNHDAMYWYRQDPGQGLRLIYYSQIVNDFQKGDIAEGYSVSREKKESFPLTVTSAQKNPTAFYLCASRVLGANTEAFFGQGTRLTVV.